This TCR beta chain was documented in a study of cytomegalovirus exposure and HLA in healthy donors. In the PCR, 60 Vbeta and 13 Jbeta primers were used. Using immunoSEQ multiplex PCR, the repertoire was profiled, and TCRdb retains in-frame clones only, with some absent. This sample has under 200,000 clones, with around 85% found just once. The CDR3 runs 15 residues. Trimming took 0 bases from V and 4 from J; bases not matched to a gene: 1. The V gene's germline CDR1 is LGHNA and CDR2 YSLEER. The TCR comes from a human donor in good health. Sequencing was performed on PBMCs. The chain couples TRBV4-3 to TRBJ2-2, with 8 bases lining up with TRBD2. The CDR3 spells CASSQELAATGELFF. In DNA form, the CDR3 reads TGCGCCAGCAGCCAAGAACTAGCGGCCACCGGGGAGCTGTTTTTT.